This T cell receptor (beta chain) was profiled in a study of T cell repertoires in aging, cancer and after chemotherapy. General study points: In cancer patients, declining TCR diversity with age involved lost richness and lost evenness.

The CDR3 spans 11 residues. Trimming removed 5 bases from V and 3 bases from J, with 7 bases in between. Germline V lookup: CDR1 DFQATT, CDR2 SNEGSKA (reference sequence). Peripheral blood genomic DNA, not sorted cells or RNA, was the template. A mixed TRB-A/B primer pool amplified rearranged TRB by multiplex touch-down PCR. TCRdb analysed the multiplex PCR reads with MiXCR anew, one entry per CDR3 protein. The repertoire holds about 12,000 distinct CDR3 sequences, 30% to 40% seen once, with over 9% in the top ten. Regarding this clonotype: Its antigen remains unknown.

The TCR sequence derives from a human donor in good health. The donor label of this sample is uncertain. The genes are TRBV20-1 and TRBJ1-2; no definite D call. Sequences were obtained from blood. The CDR3 loop reads CSAHRDYGYTF. CDR3 nucleotide sequence: TGCAGTGCTCATAGGGACTATGGCTACACCTTC.